Below are 19 T cell receptor beta chains sequenced from a single sample in a study of regulatory T cells in long-lasting Graves disease. Time point defined: newly diagnosed GD, antithyroid drugs for less than 3 months. PBMC-extracted RNA yielded the TCR library. Building of the TCR beta libraries involved iRepertoire HTBI primers and Arm-PCR of CDR3 regions. TCRdb redid the calling of the multiplex PCR reads with MiXCR, one entry per CDR3 protein. The sample contains some 500,000 distinct CDR3 sequences, about 14% of which appear only once. These data are also associated with another study on T cells in Graves' hyperthyroidism and ophthalmopathy.

Sequenced here: peripheral blood mononuclear cells (PBMCs), sampled at new diagnosis, from a patient treated with antithyroid drugs. The source of these receptors is a man aged 25-45 years with Graves disease.

This clonotype has ten or more counts. The chain combines TRBV2 with TRBJ1-1; D remains unclear. The V gene's germline CDR1 is SNHLY and CDR2 FYNNEI. The V gene lost 0 bases and the J gene lost 2 bases, with 4 bases spanning the gap. The CDR3 has 13 amino acids. The CDR3: CASSEALNTEAFF. The DNA of the CDR3 is TGTGCCAGCAGTGAAGCGCTAAACACTGAAGCTTTCTTT.

As to this clonotype: This may stem from a read error, because a much larger clone lies one nucleotide away. This rearrangement joins TRBV20-1 to TRBJ2-7; TRBD1 or TRBD2 may be the D gene (5 bases each). The CDR3 length is 13 residues. CDR1 is DFQATT and CDR2 is SNEGSKA in the germline V gene (reference sequence). In DNA form, the CDR3 reads TGCAGTGCTAGAATGAGGGGATCCTACGCGCAGTACTTC. Translation gives CSARMRGSYAQYF.

This clonotype appeared many times. The chain links TRBV27 to TRBJ1-6; D might be TRBD1 (5 bases). Germline CDR1 reads MNHEY; CDR2 reads SMNVEV (reference sequence). Deletions cut 0 bases from V and 10 bases from J, with 7 bases between. The CDR3 loop spans 13 amino acids. The CDR3 nucleotides read TGTGCCAGCAGTTTATCACGGGGCTCACCCCTCCACTTT. This codes for CASSLSRGSPLHF.

This clonotype appeared many times. The chain employs TRBV14 and TRBJ2-7; 7 bases align to TRBD1. The ends lost 2 bases at V and 4 bases at J; junction bases unmatched: 14. Per the germline V gene, CDR1 is SGHDN and CDR2 is FVKESK. The CDR3 is 17 amino acids. The chain's CDR3 is CASSQFRTGRNAYEQYF. CDR3 sequence (DNA): TGTGCCAGCAGCCAATTTAGGACAGGCCGAAACGCATACGAGCAGTACTTC.

This clonotype was counted at least ten times. The rearrangement links TRBV5-1 to TRBJ2-1; the match to TRBD1 covers 9 bases. The CDR3 totals 13 residues. In germline, CDR1 is SGHRS, CDR2 YFSETQ. The V segment lost 3 bases and the J segment 8 bases; nucleotides outside the gene matches: 3. The CDR3 nucleotides are TGCGCCAGCAGCTGGGACAGGGCGTATGAGCAGTTCTTC. The encoded protein is CASSWDRAYEQFF.

This clonotype showed up just a few times. The chain carries TRBV20-1 and TRBJ2-1, with D perhaps TRBD2 (5 bases). Germline V gene lookup returns CDR1 DFQATT and CDR2 SNEGSKA (reference sequence). This CDR3 spans 15 amino acids. V dropped 1 base and J dropped 6 bases, with 16 bases sitting between them. The CDR3 region is CSARGWLAPGNEQFF. The DNA for the CDR3 is TGCAGTGCTAGAGGGTGGCTAGCCCCAGGCAATGAGCAGTTCTTC.

This chain links TRBV4-1 with TRBJ1-5; possibly TRBD1 for D (5 bases). Trimming cost V 4 bases and J 0 bases, with 10 bases left between them. The CDR3 contains 15 residues. Germline CDR1 reads MGHRA; CDR2 reads YSYEKL. The CDR3 protein is CASSLRDHSNQPQHF. As DNA, the CDR3 is TGCGCCAGCAGCCTCCGGGACCATAGCAATCAGCCCCAGCATTTT.

The table lists this clonotype with many counts. The chain has TRBV7-9 and TRBJ2-5; D gene ambiguous. Deletions cut 0 bases from V and 4 bases from J, with 12 bases between. The CDR3 contains 15 residues. CDR1 is SEHNR, CDR2 FQNEAQ, per germline (reference sequence). The CDR3, as DNA: TGTGCCAGCAGCTTAGCCGTAGGGCGGCGAGAGACCCAGTACTTC. Amino acids: CASSLAVGRRETQYF.

This clonotype turned up a few times. This chain uses TRBV10-3 with TRBJ2-2, with D hard to call. This CDR3 is built from 14 residues. The V end was cut by 8 bases, the J end by 0 bases, with 10 bases between. Germline V gene data show CDR1 as ENHRY and CDR2 as SYGVKD. The CDR3 DNA reads TGTGCCATCGGCGCGACCCCGAACACCGGGGAGCTGTTTTTT. It yields the protein CAIGATPNTGELFF.

This clonotype was recorded at least ten times. The chain links TRBV12-3 or TRBV12-4 to TRBJ1-2; D is possibly TRBD1 (6 bases). V was pared by 6 bases and J by 0 bases, with 14 bases between. The CDR3 has 15 amino acids. This CDR3 reads CASSLQGTANYGYTF. DNA for the CDR3: TGTGCCAGCAGCTTACAGGGCACGGCTAACTATGGCTACACCTTC.

V gene TRBV9 combines with J gene TRBJ2-7; maybe TRBD2 (7 bases). With 0 bases removed from V and 2 bases from J, the gap between germline ends came to 12 bases. Germline CDR1 reads SGDLS; CDR2 reads YYNGEE. The CDR3 runs to 15 residues. The DNA for the CDR3 is TGTGCCAGCAGCGTAGGTACAGGGAGGGCCTACGAGCAGTACTTC. Translation: CASSVGTGRAYEQYF.

This clonotype occurred many times. The rearrangement joins TRBV11-3 to TRBJ2-3; 7 nucleotides align to TRBD2. J was trimmed by 2 bases and V by 0 bases; bases with no gene match: 2. CDR3 length: 15 amino acids. Per the germline V gene, CDR1 is SGHNT and CDR2 is YENEEA. CDR3 sequence (DNA): TGTGCCAGCAGCTTAGATGGGAGGGACACAGATACGCAGTATTTT. Its translation: CASSLDGRDTDTQYF.

This clonotype was observed a few times. This rearrangement joins TRBV9 to TRBJ2-2; 10 bases agree with TRBD2. Germline loops: CDR1 SGDLS, CDR2 YYNGEE. The V gene end was trimmed by 1 base and the J gene end by 2 bases; junction bases not matched to a gene: 8. This CDR3 region has 18 residues. The CDR3 here is CASSVMLAGVGNTGELFF. DNA of the CDR3: TGTGCCAGCAGCGTAATGCTAGCGGGAGTTGGAAACACCGGGGAGCTGTTTTTT.

V usage is TRBV3-1 and J usage is TRBJ2-1; perhaps TRBD2 as D (5 bases). The germline gives CDR1 LGHDT, CDR2 YNNKEL (reference sequence). The CDR3 is 16 amino acids. V dropped 4 bases and J dropped 0 bases, with 13 bases sitting between them. The CDR3 loop reads CASSPMAGPSYNEQFF. The CDR3 DNA sequence: TGTGCCAGCAGCCCCATGGCGGGCCCCTCCTACAATGAGCAGTTCTTC.

This clonotype was counted many times. This rearrangement joins TRBV6-1 to TRBJ1-2; 9 nucleotides match TRBD1. The germline V gene encodes CDR1 MNHNS and CDR2 SASEGT. There are 15 residues in the CDR3. V shed 6 bases, J shed 2 bases, and the junction held 7 bases outside the gene matches. CDR3 in DNA: TGTGCCAGCAGCTCAGCGGGACAGGGAAACTATGGCTACACCTTC. Its translation is CASSSAGQGNYGYTF.

Many counts were recorded for this clonotype. J is TRBJ1-5 and V is TRBV12-3 or TRBV12-4; possibly TRBD1 for D (5 bases). This CDR3 contains 15 residues. The V gene lost 6 bases and the J gene lost 6 bases, with 18 bases spanning the gap. CDR3 DNA sequence: TGTGCCAGCAGCGGAGAGGGAGGGGAGGTTCAGCCCCAGCATTTT. Translating gives CASSGEGGEVQPQHF.

Regarding this clonotype: A much larger clone lies a single base off, so this may be a read error. This rearrangement joins TRBV6-9 to TRBJ1-2, with 7 nucleotides matching TRBD1. Germline CDR1 and CDR2: MNHGY and SVAAGI. The CDR3 covers 13 residues. The CDR3 nucleotides are TGTGCCAGCAGTTGGACAGGCCGGGATGGCTACAACTTC. Its translation: CASSWTGRDGYNF.

This clonotype came up many times. The gene calls are TRBV28 and TRBJ2-7; unclear D gene. Trimming cost V 4 bases and J 2 bases, with 9 bases left between them. The CDR3 spans 13 residues. Germline CDR1 is MDHEN and CDR2 is SYDVKM. The chain's CDR3 is CASSYGRPYEQYF. The DNA for the CDR3 is TGTGCCAGCAGTTATGGGCGCCCCTACGAGCAGTACTTC.

The chain recombines TRBV2 with TRBJ2-7; 10 nucleotides align to TRBD2. The germline V gene encodes CDR1 SNHLY and CDR2 FYNNEI. The CDR3 totals 18 residues. The junction had 10 bases not matched to a gene; V was cut back by 2 bases and J by 0 bases. The CDR3 here is CASSEQRSGRAYSYEQYF. CDR3 nucleotide sequence: TGTGCCAGCAGTGAACAAAGGAGCGGGAGGGCTTACTCCTACGAGCAGTACTTC.